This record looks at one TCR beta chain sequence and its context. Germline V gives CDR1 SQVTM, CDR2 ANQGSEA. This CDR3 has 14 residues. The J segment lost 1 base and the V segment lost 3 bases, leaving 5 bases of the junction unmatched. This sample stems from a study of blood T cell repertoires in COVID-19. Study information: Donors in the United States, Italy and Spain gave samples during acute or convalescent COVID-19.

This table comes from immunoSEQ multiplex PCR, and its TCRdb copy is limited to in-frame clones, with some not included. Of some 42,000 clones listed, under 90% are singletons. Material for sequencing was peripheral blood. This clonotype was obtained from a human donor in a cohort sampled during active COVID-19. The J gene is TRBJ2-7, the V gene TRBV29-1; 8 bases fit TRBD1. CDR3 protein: CSVDATGDSYEQYF. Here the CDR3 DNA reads TGCAGCGTTGATGCGACAGGGGATTCCTACGAGCAGTACTTC.